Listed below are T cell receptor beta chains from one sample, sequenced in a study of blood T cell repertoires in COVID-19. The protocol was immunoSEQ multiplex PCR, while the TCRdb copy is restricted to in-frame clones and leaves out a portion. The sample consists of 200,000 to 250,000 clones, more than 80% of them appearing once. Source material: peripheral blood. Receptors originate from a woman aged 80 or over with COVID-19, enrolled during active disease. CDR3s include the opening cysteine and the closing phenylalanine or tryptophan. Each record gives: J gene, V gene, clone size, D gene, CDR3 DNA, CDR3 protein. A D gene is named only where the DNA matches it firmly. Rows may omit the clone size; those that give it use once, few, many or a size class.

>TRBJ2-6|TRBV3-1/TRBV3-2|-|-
TGTGCCAGCACGAGCTCTGGGGCCAACGTCCTGACTTTC
CASTSSGANVLTF
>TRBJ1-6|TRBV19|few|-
TGTGCCAGTAGTGGGGGGGGGAATCGGTCACCCCTCCACTTT
CASSGGGNRSPLHF
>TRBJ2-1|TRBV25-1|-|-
TGTGCCAGCAGTCCCCTCGCGCAATCCCCTTACAATGAGCAGTTCTTC
CASSPLAQSPYNEQFF
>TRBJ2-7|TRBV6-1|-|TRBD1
TGTGCCAGCAGTGAAGCCGGGACAGGGACCTACGAGCAGTACTTC
CASSEAGTGTYEQYF
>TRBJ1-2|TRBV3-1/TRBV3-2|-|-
TGTGCCAGCAGCCAACCCCGACAGGGCTACACCTTC
CASSQPRQGYTF
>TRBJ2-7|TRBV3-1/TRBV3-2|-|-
TGTGCCAGCAGCCCGACGGTCGGGAGCTCCTACGAGCAGTACTTC
CASSPTVGSSYEQYF
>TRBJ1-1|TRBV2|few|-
TGTGCCAGCAGTGAACAGGGAAGGTCGTCCACTGAAGCTTTCTTT
CASSEQGRSSTEAFF
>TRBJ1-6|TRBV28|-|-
TGTGCCAGCAGTTTATTTGGGGGCGAGAATTCACCCCTCCACTTT
CASSLFGGENSPLHF
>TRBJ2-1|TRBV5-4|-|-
TGTGCCAGCATTGGGAAAGCGGTCCCGGGATCCTACAATGAGCAGTTCTTC
CASIGKAVPGSYNEQFF
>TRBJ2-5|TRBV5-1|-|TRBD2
TGCGCCAGCAGCTTGGTCCCGACTAGCGGGGGAGAGACCCAGTACTTC
CASSLVPTSGGETQYF
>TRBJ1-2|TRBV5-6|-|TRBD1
TGTGCCAGCAGCCCACCCCGGGACAGGGCTTCGGGCTACACCTTC
CASSPPRDRASGYTF
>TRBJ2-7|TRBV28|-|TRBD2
TGTGCCAGCAGTTTCTGGACTAGCGGGTCCTACGAGCAGTACTTC
CASSFWTSGSYEQYF
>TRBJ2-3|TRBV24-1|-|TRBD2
TGTGCCACCAGTGATAAGCGACCTAGCGGGGGAAGCACAGATACGCAGTATTTT
CATSDKRPSGGSTDTQYF
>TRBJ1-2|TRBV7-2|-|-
TGTGCCAGCAGCTCCCGGTCAGGCCACTATGGCTACACCTTC
CASSSRSGHYGYTF